Presented here are 32 T cell receptor beta chains from one specimen sequenced in a study of CD8+ T cells in alopecia areata. Isolated RNA was reverse transcribed into cDNA used as the sequencing template. The table came from immunoSEQ multiplex PCR; TCRdb's copy has only in-frame clones and leaves some out. The sample carries approximately 150,000 clones, 62% recorded once. Specimen: CD8+ T cells sorted from blood. These receptors all come from a human donor in good health.

This clone was detected a few times. The chain links TRBV29-1 to TRBJ1-5, with TRBD1 matching 8 bases. V lost 8 bases, J lost 0 bases, and 12 bases stayed unmatched. This CDR3 has 16 amino acids. The germline V gene encodes CDR1 SQVTM and CDR2 ANQGSEA. The CDR3 region is CSLKTGAKHSNQPQHF. CDR3 nucleotides: TGCAGCTTAAAGACAGGGGCGAAACATAGCAATCAGCCCCAGCATTTT.

The chain uses TRBV9 and TRBJ1-2; TRBD1 matches at 7 bases. Unmatched junction bases numbered 9, after V lost 3 bases and J lost 4 bases. The CDR3 spans 15 residues. Looked up from germline, CDR1 is SGDLS and CDR2 is YYNGEE. The CDR3 nucleotides read TGTGCCAGCAGCGGGGGGGACAGCTCCGTCTATGGCTACACCTTC. It yields the protein CASSGGDSSVYGYTF.

The chain combines TRBV11-2 with TRBJ2-5; 7 nucleotides line up with TRBD1. The J segment lost 2 bases and the V segment lost 5 bases, leaving 5 bases of the junction unmatched. The germline V gene encodes CDR1 SGHAT and CDR2 FQNNGV. The CDR3 has 14 residues. CDR3 sequence: CASSRTGYQETQYF. CDR3 nucleotides: TGTGCCAGCAGCAGGACAGGCTATCAAGAGACCCAGTACTTC.

This clone has only a few counts. The V gene is TRBV5-6, the J gene TRBJ2-7, with D unresolved. CDR1 is SGHDT and CDR2 is YYEEEE in the germline V gene. This CDR3 has 12 amino acids. V lost 0 bases, J lost 9 bases, and 10 bases lay in between. This chain's CDR3 is CASSLGRSGQYF. Written as DNA, the CDR3 is TGTGCCAGCAGCTTGGGACGGTCGGGGCAGTACTTC.

The chain joins TRBV19 to TRBJ1-5; D gene unclear. This CDR3 is built from 14 residues. V shed 4 bases and J shed 0 bases, with 7 bases lying between them. The germline V gene encodes CDR1 LNHDA and CDR2 SQIVND (reference sequence). The CDR3 region has the DNA TGTGCCAGTAGTACAGAATATAGCAATCAGCCCCAGCATTTT. Its translation: CASSTEYSNQPQHF.

This sequence joins TRBV2 and TRBJ2-7, with D unresolved. Trimming removed 2 bases from V and 7 bases from J, with 9 bases in between. Per germline, CDR1 SNHLY and CDR2 FYNNEI. The CDR3 runs to 12 residues. CDR3 residues: CASSERPLEQYF. CDR3 bases: TGTGCCAGCAGTGAAAGACCCCTGGAGCAGTACTTC.

The chain is built from TRBV9 and TRBJ2-6; no firm D call. With 4 bases removed from V and 0 bases from J, the gap between germline ends came to 14 bases. The CDR3 runs 17 residues. Germline V gives CDR1 SGDLS, CDR2 YYNGEE. The CDR3 region is CASSPRLVLSGANVLTF. The CDR3 DNA is TGTGCCAGCAGCCCCCGTCTGGTCCTCTCTGGGGCCAACGTCCTGACTTTC.

The chain has TRBV29-1 and TRBJ2-7; the match to TRBD1 covers 8 bases. Germline assignment: CDR1 SQVTM and CDR2 ANQGSEA. The ends lost 6 bases at V and 0 bases at J; junction bases unmatched: 10. The CDR3 has 15 residues. The CDR3 sequence is CSVAGGRRPSYEQYF. The DNA of the CDR3 is TGCAGCGTCGCAGGGGGCAGGAGGCCCTCCTACGAGCAGTACTTC.

The chain links TRBV5-1 to TRBJ2-7, with 13 bases matching TRBD2. CDR1 is SGHRS, CDR2 YFSETQ, per germline. V lost 5 bases, J lost 5 bases, and 13 bases stayed unmatched. The CDR3 totals 17 residues. The CDR3 DNA reads TGCGCCAGCAGTACTGACGCCGGGACTAGCGGGATCAACGAGCAGTACTTC. This codes for CASSTDAGTSGINEQYF.

This chain uses TRBV2 with TRBJ2-5, with TRBD2 matching over 7 bases. Trimming removed 3 bases from V and 2 bases from J; junction bases left unmatched: 9. CDR1 is SNHLY, CDR2 FYNNEI, per germline. The CDR3 is made up of 16 amino acids. The CDR3 region is CASSDPRGTDQETQYF. DNA for the CDR3: TGTGCCAGCAGTGATCCGCGGGGGACCGATCAAGAGACCCAGTACTTC.

This clone was seen just once. The chain uses TRBV27 and TRBJ2-7; 7 bases fit TRBD1. CDR1 and CDR2 from the germline V gene are MNHEY and SMNVEV (reference sequence). Trimming took 8 bases from V and 13 from J; bases not matched to a gene: 11. This CDR3 is built from 11 residues. Written as DNA, the CDR3 is TGTGCCAGCTGGACAGGATGGACGCACTACTTC. Translated, it gives CASWTGWTHYF.

The V and J genes are TRBV7-2 and TRBJ2-1; D not certain. Trimming shortened V by 2 bases and J by 0 bases, and 11 bases separated the two germline ends. The CDR3 totals 16 residues. Germline-derived CDR1 and CDR2 are SGHTA and FQGNSA. CDR3 sequence reads: CASSLTQQISYNEQFF. As DNA, the CDR3 is TGTGCCAGCAGCTTAACACAGCAAATCTCCTACAATGAGCAGTTCTTC.

This chain links TRBV29-1 with TRBJ2-1; 7 bases are a match to TRBD2. CDR1 is SQVTM, CDR2 ANQGSEA, per germline. The trim removed 6 bases at V and 5 bases at J, leaving 7 bases unmatched. The CDR3 extends over 13 amino acids. CDR3 in DNA: TGCAGCGTGGCTCGGGACTACGACAATGAGCAGTTCTTC. Translating it yields CSVARDYDNEQFF.

V and J are TRBV30 and TRBJ1-1; D perhaps matches TRBD1 (5 bases). The CDR3 covers 11 residues. The germline V gene encodes CDR1 GTSNPN and CDR2 SVGIG (reference sequence). The V end lost 4 bases, the J end lost 8 bases, and 11 bases lay between the germline ends. CDR3 sequence reads: CAWTPGGEAFF. The CDR3 DNA sequence: TGTGCCTGGACCCCCGGGGGGGAAGCTTTCTTT.

The rearrangement uses TRBV11-2 and TRBJ1-2, with D possibly being TRBD1 (5 bases). Germline CDR1 is SGHAT and CDR2 is FQNNGV. Trimming removed 5 bases at V and 5 bases at J, with 18 bases between. This CDR3 has 15 residues. The CDR3 region is CASSGNTGAEYGYTF. For the CDR3, the DNA is TGTGCCAGCAGCGGGAACACCGGGGCCGAATATGGCTACACCTTC.

The gene calls are TRBV25-1 and TRBJ2-7, with 8 bases fitting TRBD1. From germline, CDR1 is MGHDK and CDR2 SYGVNS. V lost 8 bases and J lost 3; bases outside the gene matches: 6. CDR3 length equals 13 residues. The CDR3 DNA follows: TGTGCCAGCGATCGAGGACAGGGCTACGAGCAGTACTTC. Residues: CASDRGQGYEQYF.

This clone came up a few times. The chain is built from TRBV9 and TRBJ2-3; 7 bases map to TRBD1. CDR1 SGDLS and CDR2 YYNGEE come from the germline V gene. V gave up 3 bases and J gave up 3 bases; unmatched junction bases: 10. This CDR3 region has 16 residues. The DNA for the CDR3 is TGTGCCAGCAGCGACCATCGACAGGGCGGGACAGATACGCAGTATTTT. Its translation: CASSDHRQGGTDTQYF.

The chain combines TRBV28 with TRBJ2-5; D perhaps matches TRBD1 (6 bases). CDR3 length: 15 amino acids. Trimming pared 5 bases from V and 3 bases from J, leaving 16 bases between. Per the germline V gene, CDR1 is MDHEN and CDR2 is SYDVKM. The CDR3 reads CASSPRTEVEETQYF. CDR3 nucleotides: TGTGCCAGCAGTCCCCGGACAGAGGTGGAAGAGACCCAGTACTTC.

This clone was observed a few times. The chain joins TRBV19 to TRBJ2-7, with D possibly being TRBD2 (6 bases). Trimming took 3 bases from V and 0 from J, leaving 12 bases between them. The CDR3 contains 15 residues. CDR1 LNHDA and CDR2 SQIVND come from the germline V gene (reference sequence). The DNA of the CDR3 is TGTGCCAGTAGTATTCTTCCGGGAGTCTCCTACGAGCAGTACTTC. It translates to CASSILPGVSYEQYF.

The chain joins TRBV6-5 to TRBJ1-1, with D unclear. V shed 8 bases and J shed 4 bases, with 8 bases lying between them. Germline V CDR1 and CDR2: MNHEY, SVGAGI. This CDR3 spans 11 amino acids. The CDR3 DNA follows: TGTGCCAGCGGTTGGAGCACTGAAGCTTTCTTT. Translation: CASGWSTEAFF.

This rearrangement joins TRBV6-6 to TRBJ2-7; perhaps TRBD2 as D (5 bases). Germline-derived CDR1 and CDR2 are MNHNY and SVGAGI (reference sequence). The V and J ends lost 5 bases and 4 bases respectively, with 15 bases between them. The CDR3 is 14 residues long. CDR3 protein: CASSTPRVLYEQYF. The CDR3 region has the DNA TGTGCCAGCAGTACCCCGCGGGTTCTATACGAGCAGTACTTC.

The V and J genes are TRBV6-6 and TRBJ1-5, with 8 nucleotides matching TRBD1. The CDR3 length is 16 residues. Germline V CDR1 and CDR2: MNHNY, SVGAGI (reference sequence). The V and J ends lost 1 base and 3 bases, in that order; junction bases with no gene match: 5. CDR3 loop: CASSYLRTGNNQPQHF. CDR3 DNA: TGTGCCAGCAGTTACTTAAGGACAGGGAACAATCAGCCCCAGCATTTT.

The chain has TRBV7-2 and TRBJ2-7, with a tentative D call TRBD1 (5 bases). Germline-derived CDR1 and CDR2 are SGHTA and FQGNSA. CDR3 length equals 12 residues. V was cut by 4 bases and J by 6 bases, with 10 bases left in between. CDR3 DNA: TGTGCCAGCAGCTACCCAGGGTCCGAGCAGTACTTC. Its translation is CASSYPGSEQYF.

This clone was observed a few times. The chain carries TRBV25-1 and TRBJ1-1; possible D gene TRBD1, 5 bases. Trimming left V 9 bases short and J 4 bases short, with 9 bases between. Germline CDR1 is MGHDK and CDR2 is SYGVNS. CDR3 length: 11 amino acids. CDR3 protein: CASWGVTEAFF. CDR3 sequence (DNA): TGTGCCAGTTGGGGGGTCACTGAAGCTTTCTTT.

The chain couples TRBV5-6 to TRBJ2-2; D remains unclear. Looked up from germline, CDR1 is SGHDT and CDR2 is YYEEEE. This CDR3 comprises 14 residues. V shed 3 bases and J shed 1 base, with 7 bases lying between them. The CDR3 protein is CASSSALNTGELFF. The CDR3 DNA is TGTGCCAGCAGCTCAGCACTGAACACCGGGGAGCTGTTTTTT.

This clone appeared a few times. The chain employs TRBV29-1 and TRBJ2-3; 14 bases line up with TRBD2. The J segment lost 5 bases and the V segment lost 2 bases, leaving 3 bases of the junction unmatched. CDR1 and CDR2 (germline): SQVTM, ANQGSEA. This CDR3 contains 15 residues. CDR3 DNA: TGCAGCGTTGAACCGGGACTAGCGGGAGTAGATACGCAGTATTTT. Amino acid sequence: CSVEPGLAGVDTQYF.

This clone was counted only a few times. The chain combines TRBV27 with TRBJ1-5; D remains ambiguous. The CDR3 length is 15 residues. CDR1 is MNHEY, CDR2 SMNVEV, per germline (reference sequence). The V end lost 2 bases, the J end lost 5 bases, and 13 bases lay between the germline ends. The DNA for the CDR3 is TGTGCCAGCAGTTTAGTCTCCGGGTGGGATCAGCCCCAGCATTTT. Its protein product is CASSLVSGWDQPQHF.

J is TRBJ2-1 and V is TRBV9; D ambiguous. The CDR3 extends over 16 amino acids. CDR1 and CDR2 from the germline V gene are SGDLS and YYNGEE. V was shortened by 3 bases and J by 5 bases, with 18 bases between the two germline ends. CDR3 protein: CASSAPTERSDNEQFF. The DNA of the CDR3 is TGTGCCAGCAGCGCCCCAACAGAGAGGTCTGACAATGAGCAGTTCTTC.

The J gene is TRBJ1-4, the V gene TRBV30; D is undetermined. V lost 7 bases, J lost 7 bases, and 10 bases lay in between. CDR1 and CDR2 (germline): GTSNPN, SVGIG (reference sequence). This CDR3 region has 11 residues. CDR3 coding DNA: TGTGCCTCCTGGGTGACTGAAAAACTGTTTTTT. This translates into CASWVTEKLFF.

The chain couples TRBV11-2 to TRBJ2-7; D ambiguous. V gave up 2 bases and J gave up 2 bases, with 10 bases separating them. This CDR3 has 14 residues. Germline-derived CDR1 and CDR2 are SGHAT and FQNNGV. The CDR3 loop reads CASSLSPGTYEQYF. As DNA, the CDR3 is TGTGCCAGCAGCTTATCCCCCGGAACCTACGAGCAGTACTTC.

The V call is TRBV4-1, the J call TRBJ2-1, with D unresolved. The CDR3 extends over 13 amino acids. Germline CDR1 and CDR2: MGHRA and YSYEKL. Trimming removed 3 bases from V and 7 bases from J, with 10 bases in between. Here the CDR3 DNA reads TGCGCCAGCAGCCATGGATATGCGAATGAGCAGTTCTTC. The encoded protein is CASSHGYANEQFF.

This rearrangement joins TRBV6-1 to TRBJ1-1, with D tentatively TRBD1 (5 bases). Trimming stripped 5 bases from V and 5 bases from J, with 18 bases between. CDR1 is MNHNS and CDR2 is SASEGT in the germline V gene. This CDR3 is built from 15 residues. The DNA of the CDR3 is TGTGCCAGCAGTAGAACCAGGGTCATGGGGACTGAAGCTTTCTTT. It encodes CASSRTRVMGTEAFF.